These 30 T cell receptor beta chains came from one sample sequenced in a study of untreated major depressive disorder. Profiling relied on immunoSEQ multiplex PCR, and the TCRdb table lists in-frame clones only, not all of them. The repertoire holds 23,000 or so clones, with about 89% as singletons. General observations from the study: Compared with controls, depressed patients showed more TRBV05-01 (Vbeta 5.1) usage in CD4+ T cells.

No cognate antigen is known for these TCRs. Source material: CD4+ T cells from PBMCs. The receptors come from a woman aged 25 to 39 with major depressive disorder.

In DNA, the CDR3 is TGTGCCAGCAGTAGTAACGGAATCGGCTACACCTTC. Residues: CASSSNGIGYTF. The chain couples TRBV6-5 to TRBJ1-2; D not resolved. This CDR3 region has 12 residues. V was cut by 5 bases and J by 8 bases, with 12 bases left in between. The germline CDR1 and CDR2 sequences are MNHEY and SVGAGI.

CDR3 DNA: TGTGCCAGCAGCCCCCATGGACTAGCGGGGGGGTCGGGGCCCCAGTACTTC. Its translation: CASSPHGLAGGSGPQYF. The V gene is TRBV7-8, the J gene TRBJ2-5; 15 bases line up with TRBD2. Unmatched junction bases numbered 13, after V lost 5 bases and J lost 9 bases. The germline V gene encodes CDR1 SGHVS and CDR2 FQNEAQ. This CDR3 region has 17 residues.

V gene TRBV6-1 combines with J gene TRBJ2-3; D is undetermined. Germline V gene sequence: CDR1 MNHNS, CDR2 SASEGT. Trimming left V 7 bases short and J 3 bases short, with 17 bases between. This CDR3 is 15 amino acids long. The CDR3 nucleotides read TGTGCCAGCACGGAAGTAAGCGCCTTAACAGATACGCAGTATTTT. Residues: CASTEVSALTDTQYF.

The J gene is TRBJ2-3, the V gene TRBV28; D not resolved. Germline loops: CDR1 MDHEN, CDR2 SYDVKM. Trimming cost V 4 bases and J 6 bases, with 8 bases left between them. CDR3 size: 12 residues. In DNA form, the CDR3 reads TGTGCCAGCAGTTCTTGGCGGGATACGCAGTATTTT. Translated, it gives CASSSWRDTQYF.

This clone was seen a few times. The V gene is TRBV28, the J gene TRBJ1-2; D is undetermined. The CDR3 totals 12 residues. Trimming shortened V by 7 bases and J by 3 bases, and 9 bases separated the two germline ends. From germline, CDR1 is MDHEN and CDR2 SYDVKM. CDR3 region: CASNERDYGYTF. DNA for the CDR3: TGTGCCAGCAATGAGAGAGACTATGGCTACACCTTC.

The chain joins TRBV6-4 to TRBJ1-2; D is ambiguous. The CDR3 totals 15 residues. Germline V lookup: CDR1 MRHNA, CDR2 SNTAGT. V lost 2 bases and J lost 5, with 15 bases in between. The CDR3 nucleotides are TGTGCCAGCAGTGACGGAAGAACTTCTCCTTATGGCTACACCTTC. Its translation is CASSDGRTSPYGYTF.

This sequence joins TRBV28 and TRBJ2-3; D possibly corresponds to TRBD2 (6 bases). Per the germline V gene, CDR1 is MDHEN and CDR2 is SYDVKM. The CDR3 is 14 residues long. V lost 3 bases to trimming and J lost 5 bases, with 12 bases between them. The CDR3 spells CASSFGGAQDTQYF. In nucleotides, the CDR3 is TGTGCCAGCAGTTTTGGCGGGGCCCAAGATACGCAGTATTTT. The full variable domain, its missing parts supplied by reference TRBV28 and TRBJ2-3, is DVKVTQSSRYLVKRTGEKVFLECVQDMDHENMFWYRQDPGLGLRLIYFSYDVKMKEKGDIPEGYSVSREKKERFSLILESASTNQTSMYLCASSFGGAQDTQYFGPGTRLTVL.

The rearrangement uses TRBV27 and TRBJ1-4; D unresolved. The CDR3 covers 16 residues. V was shortened by 5 bases and J by 3 bases, with 16 bases between the two germline ends. CDR1 MNHEY and CDR2 SMNVEV come from the germline V gene (reference sequence). The CDR3 bases are TGTGCCAGCAGTCCATTTCTGGACGACTCTAATGAAAAACTGTTTTTT. Its translation is CASSPFLDDSNEKLFF.

The V call is TRBV9, the J call TRBJ2-5; TRBD2 agrees at 10 bases. Germline lookup yields CDR1 SGDLS and CDR2 YYNGEE. Trimming at V came to 3 bases and at J to 5 bases, leaving 4 bases not matched to a gene. CDR3 length equals 14 residues. The chain's CDR3 is CASSGAGGRETQYF. CDR3 sequence (DNA): TGTGCCAGCAGCGGAGCGGGGGGGCGGGAGACCCAGTACTTC.

The chain joins TRBV7-9 to TRBJ2-7; 8 bases are a match to TRBD2. V lost 3 bases to trimming and J lost 4 bases; unmatched junction nucleotides: 5. Germline V CDR1 and CDR2: SEHNR, FQNEAQ (reference sequence). This CDR3 is 14 amino acids long. In DNA, the CDR3 is TGTGCCAGCAGCTTCGGGGGGGCCGAGTACGAGCAGTACTTC. Its protein product is CASSFGGAEYEQYF.

The V call is TRBV27, the J call TRBJ2-2; D is ambiguous. CDR1 MNHEY and CDR2 SMNVEV come from the germline V gene (reference sequence). V lost 2 bases and J 1 base, leaving 5 bases between the germline ends. The CDR3 is 14 amino acids. In nucleotides, the CDR3 is TGTGCCAGCAGTTTAGAACTGAACACCGGGGAGCTGTTTTTT. It specifies CASSLELNTGELFF.

This rearrangement joins TRBV19 to TRBJ1-2, with 7 bases lining up with TRBD1. Germline V CDR1 and CDR2: LNHDA, SQIVND (reference sequence). The CDR3 sequence is 14 residues long. V shed 4 bases, J shed 5 bases, and the junction held 7 bases outside the gene matches. The CDR3 here is CASSTTGQGYGYTF. CDR3 sequence (DNA): TGTGCCAGTAGTACGACAGGGCAGGGATATGGCTACACCTTC.

The chain carries TRBV29-1 and TRBJ1-4, with D hard to call. Germline V gene data show CDR1 as SQVTM and CDR2 as ANQGSEA. V shed 7 bases and J shed 3 bases, with 6 bases lying between them. The length of the CDR3 is 11 residues. The CDR3 DNA reads TGCAGCGCAGGCGCTAATGAAAAACTGTTTTTT. It is translated as CSAGANEKLFF.

CDR3 protein: CASSLTGGMETQYF. The CDR3, as DNA: TGTGCCAGCAGCTTAACAGGAGGGATGGAGACCCAGTACTTC. The rearrangement uses TRBV7-9 and TRBJ2-5, with a weak D call TRBD2 (6 bases). V gave up 2 bases and J gave up 5 bases, with 12 bases separating them. This CDR3 has 14 amino acids. Germline-derived CDR1 and CDR2 are SEHNR and FQNEAQ (reference sequence). Full variable domain (rest looked up from reference TRBV7-9 and TRBJ2-5): DTGVSQNPRHKITKRGQNVTFRCDPISEHNRLYWYRQTLGQGPEFLTYFQNEAQLEKSRLLSDRFSAERPKGSFSTLEIQRTEQGDSAMYLCASSLTGGMETQYFGPGTRLLVL.

This chain joins TRBV4-2 and TRBJ2-7; possible D gene TRBD1, 6 bases. The CDR3 length is 15 residues. The ends were cut back, 1 base at V and 0 bases at J, with 10 bases in the middle. The germline V gene has CDR1 LGHNA and CDR2 YNFKEQ. In nucleotides, the CDR3 is TGTGCCAGCAGCCAAGCGGGACAAGGCTCCTACGAGCAGTACTTC. Translated: CASSQAGQGSYEQYF.

The J gene is TRBJ2-3, the V gene TRBV2; D remains unclear. Between the trimmed V and J ends, which lost 6 bases and 2 bases, there was a span of 6 bases. The CDR3 is made up of 12 amino acids. Germline values: CDR1 SNHLY, CDR2 FYNNEI. CDR3 protein: CASSTHTDTQYF. The CDR3 DNA is TGTGCCAGCAGCACCCACACAGATACGCAGTATTTT.

This clone was found once. V usage is TRBV4-1 and J usage is TRBJ1-4; no clear D gene. Trimming shortened V by 6 bases and J by 8 bases, and 4 bases separated the two germline ends. The CDR3 consists of 10 residues. The V gene's germline CDR1 is MGHRA and CDR2 YSYEKL. This chain's CDR3 is CASRGEKLFF. The CDR3 DNA follows: TGCGCCAGCAGGGGGGAAAAACTGTTTTTT.

In its sample, this clone was seen a few times. This sequence joins TRBV5-4 and TRBJ2-1; TRBD1 matches 7 bases. This CDR3 has 15 residues. V shed 4 bases, J shed 3 bases, and the junction held 7 bases outside the gene matches. Germline V CDR1 and CDR2: SGHNT, YYREEE (reference sequence). CDR3 sequence (DNA): TGTGCCAGCAGCGCCTCAGGGGGAAGCTACAATGAGCAGTTCTTC. Translated, it gives CASSASGGSYNEQFF. Full variable domain (outside the CDR3, taken from reference TRBV5-4 and TRBJ2-1): ETGVTQSPTHLIKTRGQQVTLRCSSQSGHNTVSWYQQALGQGPQFIFQYYREEENGRGNFPPRFSGLQFPNYSSELNVNALELDDSALYLCASSASGGSYNEQFFGPGTRLTVL.

The V and J genes are TRBV27 and TRBJ2-1; D is possibly TRBD1 (6 bases). CDR1 and CDR2 from the germline V gene are MNHEY and SMNVEV (reference sequence). The CDR3 totals 16 residues. Trimming left V 6 bases short and J 3 bases short, with 18 bases between. Here the CDR3 DNA reads TGTGCCAGCAGATCTGGACAGCCGATTAGCTACAATGAGCAGTTCTTC. Amino acids: CASRSGQPISYNEQFF.

The chain joins TRBV6-6 to TRBJ2-4; D is unresolved. The CDR3 contains 16 residues. From germline, CDR1 is MNHNY and CDR2 SVGAGI (reference sequence). Trimming removed 4 bases at V and 2 bases at J, with 15 bases between. CDR3 DNA: TGTGCCAGCAGTTTCTCCGACTTTACCTCCAAAAACATTCAGTACTTC. Its protein product is CASSFSDFTSKNIQYF.

The rearrangement uses TRBV7-2 and TRBJ1-3; weak D call: TRBD1 (5 bases). Trimming shortened V by 5 bases and J by 9 bases, and 11 bases separated the two germline ends. The CDR3 consists of 12 residues. The germline CDR1 and CDR2 sequences are SGHTA and FQGNSA. CDR3 protein: CASSARGVTIYF. DNA of the CDR3: TGTGCCAGCAGCGCACGGGGGGTCACCATATATTTT.

About this clone itself: The junction shows a germline mismatch at one end, possibly a read error. This chain connects TRBV11-2 to TRBJ1-1; 8 bases align to TRBD1. Germline V CDR1 and CDR2: SGHAT, FQNNGV. This CDR3 is built from 13 residues. The CDR3 loop is CAGSQQGGTEAFF. CDR3 DNA sequence: TGTGCCGGCAGCCAACAGGGGGGCACTGAAGCTTTCTTT.

The chain carries TRBV5-6 and TRBJ1-2, with TRBD1 matching 10 bases. The CDR3 contains 14 residues. Losses at the gene ends were 4 bases for V and 8 bases for J; bases not matched to a gene: 8. Germline V gene lookup returns CDR1 SGHDT and CDR2 YYEEEE. CDR3 in amino acids: CASSQGQGQEGYTF. The CDR3 DNA follows: TGTGCCAGCAGCCAGGGACAGGGGCAGGAGGGCTACACCTTC.

The V call is TRBV9, the J call TRBJ2-7, with 8 bases fitting TRBD1. V shed 0 bases and J 3 bases; nucleotides not matched to a gene: 5. CDR3 length: 15 amino acids. CDR1 and CDR2 (germline): SGDLS, YYNGEE. The DNA for the CDR3 is TGTGCCAGCAGCGTAGCCGCCGGACAGGGCTACGAGCAGTACTTC. It yields the protein CASSVAAGQGYEQYF.

This chain joins TRBV5-6 and TRBJ2-7; D unresolved. V gave up 0 bases and J gave up 4 bases, with 11 bases separating them. This CDR3 region has 14 residues. The germline V gene has CDR1 SGHDT and CDR2 YYEEEE. The CDR3 sequence is CASSLALAYYEQYF. The CDR3 region has the DNA TGTGCCAGCAGCTTGGCCTTGGCGTATTACGAGCAGTACTTC. Supplemented by reference TRBV5-6 and TRBJ2-7, the full variable domain reads DAGVTQSPTHLIKTRGQQVTLRCSPKSGHDTVSWYQQALGQGPQFIFQYYEEEERQRGNFPDRFSGHQFPNYSSELNVNALLLGDSALYLCASSLALAYYEQYFGPGTRLTVT.

This clone was found once. The chain combines TRBV7-3 with TRBJ2-5; D uncertain. V lost 3 bases, J lost 4 bases, and 9 bases lay in between. Germline loops: CDR1 SGHTA, CDR2 FQGTGA. The CDR3 covers 13 residues. In DNA, the CDR3 is TGTGCCAGCAGCTTTGCCATCACAGAGACCCAGTACTTC. Translating gives CASSFAITETQYF.

The rearrangement joins TRBV7-9 to TRBJ2-5; no definite D call. CDR1 SEHNR and CDR2 FQNEAQ come from the germline V gene (reference sequence). This CDR3 comprises 15 residues. Trimming shortened V by 1 base and J by 1 base, and 10 bases separated the two germline ends. CDR3 amino acids: CASSLGLVVQETQYF. CDR3 bases: TGTGCCAGCAGCTTAGGGTTGGTGGTCCAAGAGACCCAGTACTTC.

The chain is built from TRBV28 and TRBJ2-2, with D possibly matching TRBD1 (6 bases). CDR1 and CDR2 (germline): MDHEN, SYDVKM. This CDR3 is built from 12 residues. V was shortened by 7 bases and J by 9 bases, with 12 bases between the two germline ends. CDR3 coding DNA: TGTGCCAGCACCCTCGGGGACAGGGAGCTGTTTTTT. Its protein product is CASTLGDRELFF. The whole variable domain, filled in from reference TRBV28 and TRBJ2-2, reads DVKVTQSSRYLVKRTGEKVFLECVQDMDHENMFWYRQDPGLGLRLIYFSYDVKMKEKGDIPEGYSVSREKKERFSLILESASTNQTSMYLCASTLGDRELFFGEGSRLTVL.

V and J are TRBV18 and TRBJ1-1; weak D call: TRBD1 (5 bases). The CDR3 covers 14 residues. The germline CDR1 and CDR2 sequences are KGHSH and LQKENI. Trimming took 4 bases from V and 0 from J, leaving 9 bases between them. CDR3: CASSLRGMNTEAFF. The CDR3 region has the DNA TGTGCCAGCTCACTTCGGGGGATGAACACTGAAGCTTTCTTT.

The genes are TRBV6-5 and TRBJ2-7, with D possibly being TRBD2 (5 bases). CDR3 length: 13 amino acids. V was trimmed by 5 bases and J by 1 base, leaving 9 bases between them. From germline, CDR1 is MNHEY and CDR2 SVGAGI. CDR3 region: CASSPGGSYEQYF. CDR3 in DNA: TGTGCCAGCAGTCCGGGCGGGTCCTACGAGCAGTACTTC.